This TCR beta chain was observed in a study of blood T cells in healthy people across ages. The use of a sample-barcoded 5' primer and a J-beta primer mix characterized a second PCR of roughly 6 to 11 cycles. TCRdb re-derived calls from the 5' RACE reads in MiXCR, one entry per CDR3 protein. The table records about 940,000 distinct CDR3 sequences, roughly 50% of them present only once. Trimming took off 5 bases at V and 1 base at J, with 11 bases between the two ends. The CDR3 runs 14 residues. Per the germline V gene, CDR1 is SEHNR and CDR2 is FQNEAQ (reference sequence). The receptor was derived from a man younger than 45 in good health. What was sequenced was blood. This chain uses TRBV7-9 with TRBJ1-1; tentative D call: TRBD1 (6 bases). The CDR3 coding sequence is TGTGCCAGCAGCCCGGGACAATGGAACACTGAAGCTTTCTTT. Amino acids: CASSPGQWNTEAFF.